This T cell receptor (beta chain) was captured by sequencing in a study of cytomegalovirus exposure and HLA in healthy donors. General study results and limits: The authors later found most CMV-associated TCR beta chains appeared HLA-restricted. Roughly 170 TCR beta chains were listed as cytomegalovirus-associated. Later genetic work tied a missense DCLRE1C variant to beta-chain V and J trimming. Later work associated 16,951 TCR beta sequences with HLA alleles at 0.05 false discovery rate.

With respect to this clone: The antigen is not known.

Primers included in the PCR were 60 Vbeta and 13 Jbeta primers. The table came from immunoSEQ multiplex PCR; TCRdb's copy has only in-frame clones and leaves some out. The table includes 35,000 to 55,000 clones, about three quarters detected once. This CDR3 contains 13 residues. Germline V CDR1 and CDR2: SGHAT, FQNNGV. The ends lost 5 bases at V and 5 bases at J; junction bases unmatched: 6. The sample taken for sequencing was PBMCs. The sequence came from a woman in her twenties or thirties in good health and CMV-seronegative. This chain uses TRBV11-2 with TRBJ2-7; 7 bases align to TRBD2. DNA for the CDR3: TGTGCCAGCAGCCCCAGCGGGATCCACGAGCAGTACTTC. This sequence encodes CASSPSGIHEQYF.